This T cell receptor beta chain came from a study of neoadjuvant anti-PD-1 for oral cavity cancer. Trimming took off 4 bases at V and 3 bases at J, with 11 bases between the two ends. The CDR3 loop spans 14 amino acids. The V gene's germline CDR1 is SGDLS and CDR2 YYNGEE. The protocol was immunoSEQ multiplex PCR, while the TCRdb copy is restricted to in-frame clones and leaves out a portion. Counted here are about 15,000 clones, 55% to 65% occurring once; the ten biggest clones make up about 2.6%. The material was PBMCs, obtained before nivolumab (anti-PD-1) treatment. This chain links TRBV9 with TRBJ1-3; no reliable D call. The source is a person aged 35 to 85 with oral cavity squamous cell carcinoma. In DNA, the CDR3 is TGTGCCAGCAGCCCCCTCCTCGATGGAAACACCATATATTTT. As protein: CASSPLLDGNTIYF.